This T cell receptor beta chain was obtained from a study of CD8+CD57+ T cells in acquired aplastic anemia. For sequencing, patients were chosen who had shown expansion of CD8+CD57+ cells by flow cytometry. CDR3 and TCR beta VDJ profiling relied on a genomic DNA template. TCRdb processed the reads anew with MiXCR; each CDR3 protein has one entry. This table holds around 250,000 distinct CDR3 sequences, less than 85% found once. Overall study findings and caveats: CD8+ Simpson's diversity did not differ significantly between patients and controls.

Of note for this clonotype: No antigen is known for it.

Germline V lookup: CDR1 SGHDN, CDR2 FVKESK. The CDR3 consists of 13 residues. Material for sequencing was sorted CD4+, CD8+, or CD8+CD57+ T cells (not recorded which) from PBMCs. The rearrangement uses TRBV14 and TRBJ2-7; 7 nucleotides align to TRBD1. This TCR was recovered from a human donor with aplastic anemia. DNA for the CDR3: TGTGCTAGTCCATCGACAGGGAACTACGAGCAGTACTTC. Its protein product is CASPSTGNYEQYF. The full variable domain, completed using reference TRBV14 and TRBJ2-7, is EAGVTQFPSHSVIEKGQTVTLRCDPISGHDNLYWYRRVMGKEIKFLLHFVKESKQDESGMPNNRFLAERTGGTYSTLKVQPAELEDSGVYFCASPSTGNYEQYFGPGTRLTVT.